This T cell receptor (beta chain) was recorded in a study of blood T cells in healthy people across ages. Study results and limitations: Estimates of diversity drawn from one million T cells were considered underestimates.

Trimming shortened V by 7 bases and J by 1 base, and 14 bases separated the two germline ends. Germline lookup yields CDR1 SQVTM and CDR2 ANQGSEA. The CDR3 totals 14 residues. This clonotype has just a few counts. Its antigen remains unknown. The second PCR ran roughly 6 to 11 cycles with a sample-barcoded 5' primer and J-beta primers. MiXCR, run by TCRdb on the 5' RACE reads, gives a single entry per CDR3 protein. Of about 380,000 distinct CDR3 sequences in the sample, about half were seen once. PBMCs numbering at least 6.5 million were isolated per sample. The chain links TRBV29-1 to TRBJ2-1; maybe TRBD2 (6 bases). The specimen was blood. The sequence derives from a man between 60 and 75 years old in good health. The CDR3 DNA reads TGCAGCGCCGAGGTGGGGGGATCCTACAATGAGCAGTTCTTC. Translation: CSAEVGGSYNEQFF.